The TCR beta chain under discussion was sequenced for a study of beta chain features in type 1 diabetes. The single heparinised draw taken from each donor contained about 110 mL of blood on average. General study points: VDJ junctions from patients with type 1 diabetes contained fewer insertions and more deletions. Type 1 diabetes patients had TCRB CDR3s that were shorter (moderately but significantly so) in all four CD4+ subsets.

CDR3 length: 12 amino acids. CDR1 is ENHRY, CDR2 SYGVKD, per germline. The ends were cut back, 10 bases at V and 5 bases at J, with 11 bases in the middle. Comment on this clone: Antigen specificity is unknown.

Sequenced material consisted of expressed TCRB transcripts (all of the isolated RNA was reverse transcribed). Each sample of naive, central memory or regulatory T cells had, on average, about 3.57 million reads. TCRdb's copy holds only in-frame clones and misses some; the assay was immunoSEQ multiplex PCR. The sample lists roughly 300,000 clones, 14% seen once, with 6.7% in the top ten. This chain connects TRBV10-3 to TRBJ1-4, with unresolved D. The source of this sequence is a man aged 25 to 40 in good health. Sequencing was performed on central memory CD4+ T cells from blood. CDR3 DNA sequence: TGTGCCACCACCGTCCTAAATGAAAAACTGTTTTTT. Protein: CATTVLNEKLFF.